This TCR beta chain stems from a study of OX40 agonist ivuxolimab in advanced cancers. Study-level information: The mean age was approximately 60 years, ranging from about 20 to 79, with more than 70% of participants male.

Measured with immunoSEQ multiplex PCR; TCRdb has only the in-frame clones, and not every one. The sample holds about 64,000 clones, approximately 90% seen once. Findings of the study overall: CD4+ and CD8+ T cells in blood underwent clonal expansion by week 6 at 0.1 to 3.0 mg/kg. Some nonresponders also had low normalized T-cell clonal expansion. The antigen specificity of the peripheral T cells (those that were expanded) was not determined.

The ends were cut back, 5 bases at V and 10 bases at J, with 8 bases in the middle. Germline-derived CDR1 and CDR2 are SGHTA and FQGNSA. The CDR3 is 11 residues long. About this clone: Antigen unknown.

The sample was CD4+ or CD8+ T cells sorted from blood, taken in a trial of the OX40 agonist ivuxolimab. The chain joins TRBV7-2 to TRBJ2-2; the D is unclear. The sequence derives from an adult with an advanced solid tumor such as melanoma, head and neck, liver or kidney cancer. The CDR3 reads CASSQAVELFF. The DNA for the CDR3 is TGTGCCAGCAGCCAGGCCGTGGAGCTGTTTTTT.